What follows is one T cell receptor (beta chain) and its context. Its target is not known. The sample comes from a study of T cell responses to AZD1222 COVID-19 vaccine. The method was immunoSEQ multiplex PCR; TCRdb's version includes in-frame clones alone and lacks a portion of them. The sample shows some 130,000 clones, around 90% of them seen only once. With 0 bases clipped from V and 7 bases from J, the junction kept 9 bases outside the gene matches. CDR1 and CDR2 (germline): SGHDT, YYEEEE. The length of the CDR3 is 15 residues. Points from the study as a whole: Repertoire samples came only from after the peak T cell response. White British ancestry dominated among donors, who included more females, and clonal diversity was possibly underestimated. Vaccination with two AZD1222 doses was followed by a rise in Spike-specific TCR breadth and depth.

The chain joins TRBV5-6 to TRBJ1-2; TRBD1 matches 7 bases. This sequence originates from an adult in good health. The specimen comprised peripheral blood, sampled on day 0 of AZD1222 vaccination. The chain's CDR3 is CASSLAGQVGPGYTF. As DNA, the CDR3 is TGTGCCAGCAGCTTGGCAGGACAGGTTGGCCCTGGCTACACCTTC.